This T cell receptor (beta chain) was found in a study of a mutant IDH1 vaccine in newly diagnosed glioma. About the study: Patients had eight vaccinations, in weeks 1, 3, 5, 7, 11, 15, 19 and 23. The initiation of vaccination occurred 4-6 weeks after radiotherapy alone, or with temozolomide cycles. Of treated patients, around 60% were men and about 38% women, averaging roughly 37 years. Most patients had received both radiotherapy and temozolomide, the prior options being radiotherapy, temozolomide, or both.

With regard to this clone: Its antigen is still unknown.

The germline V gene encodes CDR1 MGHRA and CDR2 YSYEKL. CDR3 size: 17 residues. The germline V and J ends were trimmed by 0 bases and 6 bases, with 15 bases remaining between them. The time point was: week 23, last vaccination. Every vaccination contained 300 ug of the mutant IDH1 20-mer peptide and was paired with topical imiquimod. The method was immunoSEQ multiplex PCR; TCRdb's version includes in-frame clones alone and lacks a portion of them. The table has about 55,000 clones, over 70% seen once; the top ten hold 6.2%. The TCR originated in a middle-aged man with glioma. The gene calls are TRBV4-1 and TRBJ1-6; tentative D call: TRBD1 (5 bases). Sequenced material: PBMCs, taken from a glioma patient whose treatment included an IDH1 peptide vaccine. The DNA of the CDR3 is TGCGCCAGCAGCCAAGATAACCGAGGGACCTCTAATTCACCCCTCCACTTT. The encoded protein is CASSQDNRGTSNSPLHF.